This T cell receptor beta chain is from a study of metastatic and nonmetastatic thyroid tumors. Study-wide results and caveats: As reported, TCR beta diversity in blood and tumor was significantly higher in malignant thyroid tumors than in benign nodules.

Worth noting for this clone: Antigen specificity is unknown.

How the authors handled the data: It was from CDR3 differences across clinicopathological groups that a distant-metastasis classifier for papillary thyroid cancer was built. Via MiXCR, TCRdb re-called the PCR reads. These V and J calls originate from TCRdb's pipeline instead of the authors' own analysis. The table shows 20,000 to 25,000 clones, with about 20% occurring only once. Patients were all untreated before their thyroid surgery. This clonotype originated in a female donor with papillary thyroid cancer or a benign thyroid nodule (not recorded which). Some clones in this sample may be carry-over from other donors' samples. What was sequenced was blood.

The CDR3 bases are TGTGCCAGCAGCTTAGGGAGCGGGAACACCGGGGAGCTGTTTTTT. This sequence encodes CASSLGSGNTGELFF. The rearrangement links TRBV11-2 to TRBJ2-2; possibly TRBD2 for D (5 bases). Per germline, CDR1 SGHAT and CDR2 FQNNGV. Trimming took off 1 base at V and 1 base at J, with 7 bases between the two ends. The CDR3 is 15 residues long. The variable domain in full, completed from reference TRBV11-2 and TRBJ2-2, reads EAGVAQSPRYKIIEKRQSVAFWCNPISGHATLYWYQQILGQGPKLLIQFQNNGVVDDSQLPKDRFSAERLKGVDSTLKIQPAKLEDSAVYLCASSLGSGNTGELFFGEGSRLTVL.